The 22 T cell receptor beta chains presented below share a single source sample, sequenced in a study of early T cells in non-severe SARS-CoV-2 infection. TCRdb itself ran the 5' RACE reads through MiXCR, one entry per CDR3 protein. The sample comprises tens of thousands of distinct CDR3 sequences, about 9.1% of which are singletons, and roughly 8% rests with the top ten. The sequenced material came from whole blood. These receptors all come from an adult who was a healthcare worker with PCR-confirmed SARS-CoV-2 infection or an uninfected control (not recorded which).

This clonotype has more than one count but fewer than ten. CDR3 amino acids: CSVSIAGEQYF. Here the CDR3 DNA reads TGCAGCGTTTCGATCGCGGGTGAGCAGTACTTC. The gene calls are TRBV29-1 and TRBJ2-7; maybe TRBD2 (5 bases). This CDR3 region has 11 residues. V was trimmed by 5 bases and J by 7 bases, leaving 12 bases between them. The germline CDR1 and CDR2 sequences are SQVTM and ANQGSEA.

The genes are TRBV9 and TRBJ2-3, with 7 bases that match TRBD2. Germline lookup yields CDR1 SGDLS and CDR2 YYNGEE. This CDR3 spans 17 amino acids. J gave up 2 bases and V 4 bases, and 13 bases lay outside the gene matches. In DNA, the CDR3 is TGTGCCAGCAGCTTATTCGCCGGGACTATCAACACAGATACGCAGTATTTT. This codes for CASSLFAGTINTDTQYF.

This clonotype was seen at least ten times. J is TRBJ2-5 and V is TRBV7-6; no firm D call. Germline-derived CDR1 and CDR2 are SGHVS and FNYEAQ. Trimming took 4 bases from V and 5 from J, leaving 11 bases between them. The CDR3 is 13 amino acids. This chain's CDR3 is CASSWSGLETQYF. The CDR3 DNA is TGTGCCAGCAGCTGGTCAGGATTGGAGACCCAGTACTTC.

Many counts were recorded for this clonotype. The chain uses TRBV14 and TRBJ2-6, with D maybe TRBD1 (6 bases). The V gene's germline CDR1 is SGHDN and CDR2 FVKESK. Trimming cost V 6 bases and J 2 bases, with 17 bases left between them. The CDR3 is made up of 17 amino acids. The CDR3 loop reads CASSTSTGNAGANVLTF. DNA of the CDR3: TGTGCCAGCAGTACCTCCACAGGGAACGCTGGGGCCAACGTCCTGACTTTC.

This clonotype was picked up many times. The rearrangement links TRBV7-9 to TRBJ1-2; tentative D call: TRBD1 (6 bases). This CDR3 region has 13 residues. The V and J ends lost 5 bases and 7 bases respectively, with 14 bases between them. Germline values: CDR1 SEHNR, CDR2 FQNEAQ (reference sequence). The CDR3 reads CASSRDTSIGYTF. The CDR3 DNA reads TGTGCCAGCAGCCGGGACACCTCCATTGGCTACACCTTC. The whole variable domain, filled in from reference TRBV7-9 and TRBJ1-2, reads DTGVSQNPRHKITKRGQNVTFRCDPISEHNRLYWYRQTLGQGPEFLTYFQNEAQLEKSRLLSDRFSAERPKGSFSTLEIQRTEQGDSAMYLCASSRDTSIGYTFGSGTRLTVV.

Here the CDR3 reads CASSRMGQLHEQYF. The CDR3 DNA sequence: TGTGCCAGCAGTCGGATGGGACAATTGCACGAGCAGTACTTC. The chain has TRBV27 and TRBJ2-7, with a possible D match to TRBD1 (6 bases). V lost 5 bases and J 5 bases, leaving 16 bases between the germline ends. The CDR3 length is 14 residues. Germline loops: CDR1 MNHEY, CDR2 SMNVEV (reference sequence).

J is TRBJ1-2 and V is TRBV6-1; TRBD1 aligns across 8 bases. With V trimmed by 6 bases and J by 7 bases, 7 bases remained unmatched. The CDR3 is 13 amino acids. Germline V gives CDR1 MNHNS, CDR2 SASEGT. The CDR3 here is CASRDRGSAGYTF. DNA for the CDR3: TGTGCCAGCAGAGACAGGGGATCGGCTGGCTACACCTTC.

This clonotype has just a few counts. The gene calls are TRBV11-2 and TRBJ2-2; 12 bases are shared with TRBD2. Trimming removed 5 bases from V and 6 bases from J; junction bases left unmatched: 1. Germline CDR1 SGHAT, CDR2 FQNNGV. CDR3 length equals 14 residues. CDR3 sequence: CASSRTSGAGELFF. The CDR3 DNA reads as TGTGCCAGCAGCCGGACTAGCGGGGCCGGGGAGCTGTTTTTT.

This clonotype was recorded at least ten times. CDR3 region: CASSLGPRSSSYEQYF. CDR3 sequence (DNA): TGTGCCAGCAGCTTAGGGCCCAGGTCCAGCTCCTACGAGCAGTACTTC. The chain couples TRBV7-8 to TRBJ2-7, with no clear D. The germline CDR1 and CDR2 sequences are SGHVS and FQNEAQ. This CDR3 comprises 16 residues. V gave up 1 base and J gave up 0 bases, with 13 bases separating them.

The genes are TRBV3-1 and TRBJ2-2, with D possibly being TRBD2 (6 bases). Per germline, CDR1 LGHDT and CDR2 YNNKEL (reference sequence). This CDR3 region has 15 residues. Trimming cost V 3 bases and J 2 bases, with 10 bases left between them. The chain's CDR3 is CASSHSGFNTGELFF. The DNA for the CDR3 is TGTGCCAGCAGCCATAGCGGATTTAACACCGGGGAGCTGTTTTTT.

This clonotype has more than one count but fewer than ten. The chain's CDR3 is CASSQVLAGTETQYF. CDR3 in DNA: TGTGCCAGCAGCCAAGTACTAGCGGGAACGGAGACCCAGTACTTC. The chain uses TRBV14 and TRBJ2-5, with TRBD2 matching 10 bases. J lost 5 bases, V lost 1 base, and 4 bases had no gene match. Germline V gives CDR1 SGHDN, CDR2 FVKESK. CDR3 length: 15 residues.

The V and J genes are TRBV27 and TRBJ2-2; a weak D match, TRBD1 (5 bases). The V end was cut by 7 bases, the J end by 0 bases, with 15 bases between. The CDR3 loop spans 16 amino acids. CDR1 is MNHEY, CDR2 SMNVEV, per germline (reference sequence). The CDR3 DNA reads TGTGCCAGCACCCTCCGGCAGGGCGCGAACACCGGGGAGCTGTTTTTT. It translates to CASTLRQGANTGELFF.

CDR3 residues: CASSEESGRPLAKNIQYF. Here the CDR3 DNA reads TGTGCCAGCAGTGAAGAGAGCGGGAGACCCCTAGCCAAAAACATTCAGTACTTC. J is TRBJ2-4 and V is TRBV2, with TRBD2 identical over 8 bases. This CDR3 is built from 18 residues. V was pared by 1 base and J by 0 bases, with 8 bases of the junction left unmatched. CDR1 and CDR2 (germline): SNHLY, FYNNEI.

This clonotype was seen ten or more times. The V call is TRBV2, the J call TRBJ1-6, with TRBD1 matching 12 bases. Germline V CDR1 and CDR2: SNHLY, FYNNEI. The junction had 7 bases not matched to a gene; V was cut back by 6 bases and J by 7 bases. The CDR3 sequence is 16 residues long. CDR3 sequence: CASRAGTGGLNSPLHF. The CDR3 DNA follows: TGTGCCAGCAGGGCCGGGACAGGGGGCCTGAATTCACCCCTCCACTTT.

This clonotype came up many times. The chain carries TRBV11-2 and TRBJ2-2; either TRBD1 or TRBD2 may fit D (6 bases each). Germline V gene sequence: CDR1 SGHAT, CDR2 FQNNGV. The V gene lost 7 bases and the J gene lost 2 bases, with 23 bases spanning the gap. The CDR3 sequence is 18 residues long. CDR3 region: CASIGGGRPSANTGELFF. DNA for the CDR3: TGTGCCAGCATCGGAGGGGGGAGACCCTCTGCCAACACCGGGGAGCTGTTTTTT.

This clonotype was recorded a few times. This sequence joins TRBV5-1 and TRBJ2-7; D might be TRBD1 (6 bases). Germline V lookup: CDR1 SGHRS, CDR2 YFSETQ. Trimming stripped 4 bases from V and 2 bases from J, with 10 bases between. The CDR3 covers 13 residues. The DNA for the CDR3 is TGCGCCAGCAGCAAGGGACAAACCTACGAGCAGTACTTC. As protein: CASSKGQTYEQYF.

This clonotype was recorded many times. The J gene is TRBJ2-3, the V gene TRBV7-3; unclear D gene. Germline values: CDR1 SGHTA, CDR2 FQGTGA. The CDR3 is made up of 13 amino acids. V dropped 2 bases and J dropped 8 bases, with 11 bases sitting between them. DNA for the CDR3: TGTGCCAGCAGCTTAGCCCCCTCCAGTACGCAGTATTTT. It yields the protein CASSLAPSSTQYF.

As to this clonotype: Because the CDR3 is missing its conserved closing phenylalanine or tryptophan, this is likely a read error. This chain links TRBV20-1 with TRBJ2-7; 8 bases agree with TRBD2. V lost 0 bases, J lost 7 bases, and 8 bases stayed unmatched. The CDR3 contains 14 residues. Germline V gives CDR1 DFQATT, CDR2 SNEGSKA (reference sequence). CDR3: CSARETSADGEQYS. The DNA of the CDR3 is TGCAGTGCTAGAGAGACTAGCGCCGATGGGGAGCAGTACTCC.

Note on this clonotype: A single base separates this from a much larger clone, so it may be a read error. The chain is built from TRBV20-1 and TRBJ2-7, with D perhaps matching TRBD1 (7 bases). Looked up from germline, CDR1 is DFQATT and CDR2 is SNEGSKA (reference sequence). CDR3 length: 14 residues. The CDR3 nucleotides are TGCGGTGCCTTAGCGGACAGGAGCTCCTACGAGCAGTACTTC. Amino acid sequence: CGALADRSSYEQYF.

The sample holds many counts of this clonotype. This chain uses TRBV25-1 with TRBJ1-6; D is possibly TRBD1 (5 bases). Germline V gene sequence: CDR1 MGHDK, CDR2 SYGVNS. V was pared by 4 bases and J by 6 bases, with 7 bases between. The CDR3 totals 13 residues. CDR3 in DNA: TGTGCCAGCAGTGGACAGACTAATTCACCCCTCCACTTT. Amino acid sequence: CASSGQTNSPLHF.

This clonotype has just a few counts. This chain joins TRBV7-8 and TRBJ2-3; 12 bases fit TRBD2. The germline gives CDR1 SGHVS, CDR2 FQNEAQ. CDR3 length: 14 amino acids. J was trimmed by 10 bases and V by 5 bases; bases with no gene match: 7. The CDR3 DNA reads TGTGCCAGCAGCCTCGGACTAGCGGGGCCGGCGCAGTATTTT. It is translated as CASSLGLAGPAQYF.

The table lists this clonotype with many counts. J is TRBJ1-1 and V is TRBV29-1; 8 positions agree with TRBD1. This CDR3 comprises 12 residues. Germline V gene data show CDR1 as SQVTM and CDR2 as ANQGSEA. V trimming: 6 bases; J trimming: 1 base; junction bases outside the gene matches: 1. The CDR3 reads CSVGTGNTEAFF. The CDR3 region has the DNA TGCAGCGTCGGGACAGGGAACACTGAAGCTTTCTTT.